This is a list of T cell receptor beta chains from one sample in a study of CD8 T cells in Susac syndrome. TCRdb re-derived calls from the immunoSEQ multiplex PCR reads in MiXCR, one entry per CDR3 protein. The sample has 100,000 to 150,000 distinct CDR3 sequences, just under 95% seen once. Sequencing was carried out using CD4+ T cells from PBMCs. The receptors stem from a human donor in good health. CDR3s include the opening cysteine and the closing phenylalanine or tryptophan. The listing skips clone size in some rows; elsewhere it reads once, few, many or a size class.

cdr3_aa: CSVQVAPGGVYGYTF
j_call: TRBJ1-2
clone_size: NA
v_call: TRBV29-1

cdr3_aa: CASSLGRGEQYF
j_call: TRBJ2-7
clone_size: NA
v_call: TRBV7-6

cdr3_aa: CASSLVGVDTQYF
j_call: TRBJ2-3
clone_size: NA
v_call: TRBV7-9

cdr3_aa: CASSERDRGNGYTF
j_call: TRBJ1-2
clone_size: NA
v_call: TRBV2

cdr3_aa: CASSQEARASVKNIQYF
j_call: TRBJ2-4
clone_size: NA
v_call: TRBV3-1

cdr3_aa: CASSQGRFGLAGGPNEQFF
j_call: TRBJ2-1
clone_size: NA
v_call: TRBV4-3

cdr3_aa: CSANKGDSFYNEQFF
j_call: TRBJ2-1
clone_size: NA
v_call: TRBV20-1

cdr3_aa: CASSGGRRGTEAFF
j_call: TRBJ1-1
clone_size: NA
v_call: TRBV2

cdr3_aa: CSARDPGKGSYEQYF
j_call: TRBJ2-7
clone_size: NA
v_call: TRBV20-1

cdr3_aa: CASSPLGGSGYNEQFF
j_call: TRBJ2-1
clone_size: NA
v_call: TRBV4-3

cdr3_aa: CASSLGGGLGGYTF
j_call: TRBJ1-2
clone_size: NA
v_call: TRBV5-4

cdr3_aa: CASSLGNTIYF
j_call: TRBJ1-3
clone_size: NA
v_call: TRBV7-9

cdr3_aa: CASSVGAAENIQYF
j_call: TRBJ2-4
clone_size: once
v_call: TRBV9

cdr3_aa: CASSLDENTGELFF
j_call: TRBJ2-2
clone_size: NA
v_call: TRBV5-1

cdr3_aa: CASSLDREFEAFF
j_call: TRBJ1-1
clone_size: NA
v_call: TRBV19

cdr3_aa: CASSRQGGTYEQYF
j_call: TRBJ2-7
clone_size: NA
v_call: TRBV7-9

cdr3_aa: CASSPRTGLTEAFF
j_call: TRBJ1-1
clone_size: NA
v_call: TRBV18

cdr3_aa: CASSPLETSITGELFF
j_call: TRBJ2-2
clone_size: NA
v_call: TRBV18

cdr3_aa: CASSLSAGTTYNEQFF
j_call: TRBJ2-1
clone_size: NA
v_call: TRBV11-2

cdr3_aa: CASSRSGFSNNEQFF
j_call: TRBJ2-1
clone_size: NA
v_call: TRBV3-1

cdr3_aa: CSALMSTDTQYF
j_call: TRBJ2-3
clone_size: once
v_call: TRBV29-1

cdr3_aa: CASSLRSMGEAFF
j_call: TRBJ1-1
clone_size: NA
v_call: TRBV7-2

cdr3_aa: CSEQTPGSPEGGYTF
j_call: TRBJ1-2
clone_size: NA
v_call: TRBV29-1

cdr3_aa: CASSITLVGRNTGELFF
j_call: TRBJ2-2
clone_size: NA
v_call: TRBV19

cdr3_aa: CSAIPQTGNYGYTF
j_call: TRBJ1-2
clone_size: NA
v_call: TRBV20-1

cdr3_aa: CASSQETFSNTEAFF
j_call: TRBJ1-1
clone_size: few
v_call: TRBV4-2

cdr3_aa: CASSPPTSGNTGELFF
j_call: TRBJ2-2
clone_size: few
v_call: TRBV5-1

cdr3_aa: CSARKKGQGKAYGYTF
j_call: TRBJ1-2
clone_size: NA
v_call: TRBV20-1

cdr3_aa: CASSLDLFDQPQHF
j_call: TRBJ1-5
clone_size: NA
v_call: TRBV7-2

cdr3_aa: CASSDGRTSGLEQYF
j_call: TRBJ2-7
clone_size: NA
v_call: TRBV25-1

cdr3_aa: CASSLFLDAGYNEQFF
j_call: TRBJ2-1
clone_size: NA
v_call: TRBV7-8

cdr3_aa: CASSGGVGETQYF
j_call: TRBJ2-5
clone_size: NA
v_call: TRBV2

cdr3_aa: CASSRDREVVAFF
j_call: TRBJ1-1
clone_size: NA
v_call: TRBV2

cdr3_aa: CASSKTRNTEAFF
j_call: TRBJ1-1
clone_size: NA
v_call: TRBV7-2

cdr3_aa: CASTLDSGRDQPQHF
j_call: TRBJ1-5
clone_size: NA
v_call: TRBV2

cdr3_aa: CASSLGTRPQGYGYTF
j_call: TRBJ1-2
clone_size: once
v_call: TRBV5-1

cdr3_aa: CASSLSPREKLFF
j_call: TRBJ1-4
clone_size: NA
v_call: TRBV5-1

cdr3_aa: CASSLEQPHEQYF
j_call: TRBJ2-7
clone_size: NA
v_call: TRBV5-1

cdr3_aa: CASSLALRSSGANVLTF
j_call: TRBJ2-6
clone_size: NA
v_call: TRBV7-2

cdr3_aa: CASSSHGSRRNTEAFF
j_call: TRBJ1-1
clone_size: NA
v_call: TRBV19

cdr3_aa: CSARDLAGYETQYF
j_call: TRBJ2-5
clone_size: NA
v_call: TRBV20-1

cdr3_aa: CASSQNRGSGGTEAFF
j_call: TRBJ1-1
clone_size: NA
v_call: TRBV12-3/TRBV12-4

cdr3_aa: CASSRMVSSGANVLTF
j_call: TRBJ2-6
clone_size: NA
v_call: TRBV19

cdr3_aa: CASSGASINTEAFF
j_call: TRBJ1-1
clone_size: NA
v_call: TRBV2

cdr3_aa: CSASGAGGELFF
j_call: TRBJ2-2
clone_size: once
v_call: TRBV20-1

cdr3_aa: CASSQDLGPEQYF
j_call: TRBJ2-7
clone_size: NA
v_call: TRBV3-1

cdr3_aa: CASSPSDSARQPQHF
j_call: TRBJ1-5
clone_size: NA
v_call: TRBV12-3/TRBV12-4

cdr3_aa: CSVEGYPAKSPDTQYF
j_call: TRBJ2-3
clone_size: NA
v_call: TRBV29-1

cdr3_aa: CASSQDRDRGLPNTGELFF
j_call: TRBJ2-2
clone_size: NA
v_call: TRBV3-1

cdr3_aa: CASSLGGLRNTEAFF
j_call: TRBJ1-1
clone_size: NA
v_call: TRBV5-1

cdr3_aa: CASSDPGLAGGPSPTDTQYF
j_call: TRBJ2-3
clone_size: once
v_call: TRBV21-1

cdr3_aa: CASSLLGRRNTEAFF
j_call: TRBJ1-1
clone_size: NA
v_call: TRBV5-1

cdr3_aa: CASSPRPAFF
j_call: TRBJ1-1
clone_size: NA
v_call: TRBV7-8